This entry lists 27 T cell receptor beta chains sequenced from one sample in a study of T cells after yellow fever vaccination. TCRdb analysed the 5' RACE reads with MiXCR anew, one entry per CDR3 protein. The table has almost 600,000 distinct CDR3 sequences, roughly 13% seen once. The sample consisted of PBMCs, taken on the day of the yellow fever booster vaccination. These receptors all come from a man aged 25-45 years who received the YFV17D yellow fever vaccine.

The CDR3 bases are TGTGCCAGCAGCAAAGCCGACTGGACGGTTTTT. Its protein product is CASSKADWTVF. V is TRBV21-1 and J is TRBJ1-4. TRBV21-1 is flagged as a pseudogene. This CDR3 spans 11 amino acids.

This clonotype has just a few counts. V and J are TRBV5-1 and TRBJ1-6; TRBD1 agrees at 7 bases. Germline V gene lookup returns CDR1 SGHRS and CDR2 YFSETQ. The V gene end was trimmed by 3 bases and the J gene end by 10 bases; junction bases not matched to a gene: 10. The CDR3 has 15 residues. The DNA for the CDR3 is TGCGCCAGCAGCTCAACAGGGGCCGTGGGGTCACCCCTCCACTTT. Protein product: CASSSTGAVGSPLHF.

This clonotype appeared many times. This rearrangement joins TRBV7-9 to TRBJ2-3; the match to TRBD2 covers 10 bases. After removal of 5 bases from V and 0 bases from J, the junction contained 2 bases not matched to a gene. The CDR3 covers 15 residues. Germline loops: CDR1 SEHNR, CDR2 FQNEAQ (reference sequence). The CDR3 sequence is CASSILAGSTDTQYF. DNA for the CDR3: TGTGCCAGCAGCATACTAGCGGGGAGCACAGATACGCAGTATTTT.

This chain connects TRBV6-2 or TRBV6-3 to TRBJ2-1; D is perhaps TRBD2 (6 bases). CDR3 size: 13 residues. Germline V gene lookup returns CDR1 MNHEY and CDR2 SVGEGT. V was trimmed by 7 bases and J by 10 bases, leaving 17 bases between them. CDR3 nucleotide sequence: TGTGCCAGCACCAAGGTCAGTGGGAGGGAGCAGTTCTTC. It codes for CASTKVSGREQFF.

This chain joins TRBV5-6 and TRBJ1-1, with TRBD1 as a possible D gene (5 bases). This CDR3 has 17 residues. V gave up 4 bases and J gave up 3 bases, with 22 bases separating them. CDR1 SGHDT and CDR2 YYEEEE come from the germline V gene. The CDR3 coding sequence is TGTGCCAGCAGCCCCCCGGCGGGGCGACGGGGCGACACTGAAGCTTTCTTT. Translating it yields CASSPPAGRRGDTEAFF.

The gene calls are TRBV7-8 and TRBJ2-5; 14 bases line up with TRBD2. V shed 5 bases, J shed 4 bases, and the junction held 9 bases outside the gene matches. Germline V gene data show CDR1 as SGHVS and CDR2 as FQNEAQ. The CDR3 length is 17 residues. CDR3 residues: CASSLGLAGDWRETQYF. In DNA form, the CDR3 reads TGTGCCAGCAGCCTGGGACTAGCGGGAGACTGGCGAGAGACCCAGTACTTC.

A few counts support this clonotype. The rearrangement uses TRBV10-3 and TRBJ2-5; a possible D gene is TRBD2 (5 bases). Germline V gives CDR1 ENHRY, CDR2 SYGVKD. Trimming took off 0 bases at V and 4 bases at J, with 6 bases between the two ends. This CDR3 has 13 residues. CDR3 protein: CAISESEAETQYF. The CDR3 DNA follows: TGTGCCATCAGTGAGTCGGAGGCAGAGACCCAGTACTTC.

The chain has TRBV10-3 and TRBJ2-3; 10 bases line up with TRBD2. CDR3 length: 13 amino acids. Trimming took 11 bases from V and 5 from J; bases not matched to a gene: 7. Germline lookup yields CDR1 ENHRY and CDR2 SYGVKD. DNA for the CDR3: TGTGCCCTGTCAGCGGGAGGGCAAGATACGCAGTATTTT. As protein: CALSAGGQDTQYF.

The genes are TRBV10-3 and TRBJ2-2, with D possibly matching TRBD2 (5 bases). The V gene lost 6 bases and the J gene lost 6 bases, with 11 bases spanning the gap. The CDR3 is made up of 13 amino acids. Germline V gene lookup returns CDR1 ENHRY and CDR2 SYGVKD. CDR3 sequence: CAIREADPGELFF. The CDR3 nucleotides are TGTGCCATCAGGGAGGCCGATCCCGGGGAGCTGTTTTTT.

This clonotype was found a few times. CDR3 coding DNA: TGCAGTGCTAGAGATTGGGCCCTAGCGGGAGGGCCTACAGATACGCAGTATTTT. It translates to CSARDWALAGGPTDTQYF. The chain uses TRBV20-1 and TRBJ2-3; 12 bases match TRBD2. Germline-derived CDR1 and CDR2 are DFQATT and SNEGSKA (reference sequence). Trimming removed 0 bases from V and 3 bases from J; junction bases left unmatched: 10. The CDR3 runs 18 residues.

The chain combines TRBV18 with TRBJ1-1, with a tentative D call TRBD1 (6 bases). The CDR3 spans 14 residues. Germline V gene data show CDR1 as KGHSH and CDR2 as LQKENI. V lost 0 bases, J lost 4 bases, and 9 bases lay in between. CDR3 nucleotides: TGTGCCAGCTCACCACCGGTGGACAGCACTGAAGCTTTCTTT. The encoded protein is CASSPPVDSTEAFF.

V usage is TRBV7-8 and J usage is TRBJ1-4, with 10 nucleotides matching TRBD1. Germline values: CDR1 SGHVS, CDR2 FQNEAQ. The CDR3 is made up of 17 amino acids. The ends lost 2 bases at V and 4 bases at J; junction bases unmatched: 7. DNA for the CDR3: TGTGCCAGCAGCTTACGGGACAGGGGCTCCATTAATGAAAAACTGTTTTTT. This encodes CASSLRDRGSINEKLFF.

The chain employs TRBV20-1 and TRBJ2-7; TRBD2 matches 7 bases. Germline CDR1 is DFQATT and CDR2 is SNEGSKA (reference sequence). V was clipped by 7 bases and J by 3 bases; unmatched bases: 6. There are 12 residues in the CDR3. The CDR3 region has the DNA TGCAGTGTTGGGGAGGGCCACTACGAGCAGTACTTC. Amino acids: CSVGEGHYEQYF.

The CDR3 loop is CASSEYRGDLNEQFF. The DNA of the CDR3 is TGTGCCAGCAGTGAGTACAGGGGGGACCTCAATGAGCAGTTCTTC. This chain uses TRBV2 with TRBJ2-1; 8 bases fit TRBD1. Germline assignment: CDR1 SNHLY and CDR2 FYNNEI. The CDR3 contains 15 residues. After removal of 3 bases from V and 6 bases from J, the junction contained 7 bases not matched to a gene.

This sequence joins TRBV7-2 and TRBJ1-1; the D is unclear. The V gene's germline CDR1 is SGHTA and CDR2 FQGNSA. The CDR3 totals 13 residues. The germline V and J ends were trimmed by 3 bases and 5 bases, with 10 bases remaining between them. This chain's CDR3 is CASSFRIVTEAFF. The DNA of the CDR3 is TGTGCCAGCAGCTTCCGGATTGTTACTGAAGCTTTCTTT. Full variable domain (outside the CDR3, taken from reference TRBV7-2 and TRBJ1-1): GAGVSQSPSNKVTEKGKDVELRCDPISGHTALYWYRQSLGQGLEFLIYFQGNSAPDKSGLPSDRFSAERTGGSVSTLTIQRTQQEDSAVYLCASSFRIVTEAFFGQGTRLTVV.

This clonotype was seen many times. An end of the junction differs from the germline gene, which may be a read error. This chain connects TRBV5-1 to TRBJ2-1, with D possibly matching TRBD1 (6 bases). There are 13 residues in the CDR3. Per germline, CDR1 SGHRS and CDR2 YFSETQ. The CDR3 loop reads CASSQDRYNEQFF. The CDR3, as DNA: TGTGCCAGCAGCCAAGACAGGTACAATGAGCAGTTCTTC. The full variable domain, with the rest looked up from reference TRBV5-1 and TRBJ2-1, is KAGVTQTPRYLIKTRGQQVTLSCSPISGHRSVSWYQQTPGQGLQFLFEYFSETQRNKGNFPGRFSGRQFSNSRSEMNVSTLELGDSALYLCASSQDRYNEQFFGPGTRLTVL.

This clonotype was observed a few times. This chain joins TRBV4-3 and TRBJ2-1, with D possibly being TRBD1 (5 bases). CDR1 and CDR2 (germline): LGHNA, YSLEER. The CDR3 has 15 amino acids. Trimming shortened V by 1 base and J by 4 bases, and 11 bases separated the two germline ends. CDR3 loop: CASSQGQQVYNEQFF. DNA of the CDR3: TGCGCCAGCAGCCAAGGACAACAGGTTTACAATGAGCAGTTCTTC.

The CDR3 reads CASSLSEYTQYF. The CDR3 DNA sequence: TGTGCCAGCAGCTTATCTGAGTATACGCAGTATTTT. The chain has TRBV5-5 and TRBJ2-3; D ambiguous. Germline V gene sequence: CDR1 SGHKS, CDR2 YYEKEE (reference sequence). The ends were cut back, 2 bases at V and 7 bases at J, with 8 bases in the middle. This CDR3 is 12 amino acids long.

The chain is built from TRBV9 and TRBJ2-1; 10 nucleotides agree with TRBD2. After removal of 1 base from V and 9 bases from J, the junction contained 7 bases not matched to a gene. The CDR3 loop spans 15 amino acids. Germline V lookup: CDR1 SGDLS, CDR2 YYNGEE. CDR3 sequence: CASSVHGAGGTEQFF. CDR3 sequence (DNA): TGTGCCAGCAGCGTACATGGAGCGGGAGGGACTGAGCAGTTCTTC.

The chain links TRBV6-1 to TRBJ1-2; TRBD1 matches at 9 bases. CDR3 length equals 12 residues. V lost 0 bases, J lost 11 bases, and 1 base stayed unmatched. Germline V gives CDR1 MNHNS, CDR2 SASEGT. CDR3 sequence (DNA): TGTGCCAGCAGTGAAGCAGGACAGGGGTACACCTTC. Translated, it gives CASSEAGQGYTF.

The CDR3 region has the DNA TGTGCCAGCAGTTACCCGACAGGGCGCAATCAGCCCCAGCATTTT. Its protein product is CASSYPTGRNQPQHF. This chain joins TRBV6-2 or TRBV6-3 and TRBJ1-5; TRBD1 aligns across 7 bases. Trimming removed 2 bases from V and 2 bases from J; junction bases left unmatched: 3. Germline V lookup: CDR1 MNHEY, CDR2 SVGEGT. This CDR3 has 15 residues.

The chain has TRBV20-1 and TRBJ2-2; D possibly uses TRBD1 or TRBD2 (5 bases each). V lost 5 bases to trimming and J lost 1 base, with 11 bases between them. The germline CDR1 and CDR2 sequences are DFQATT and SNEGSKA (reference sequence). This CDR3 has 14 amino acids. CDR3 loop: CSAPGTGNTGELFF. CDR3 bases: TGCAGTGCTCCAGGGACGGGGAACACCGGGGAGCTGTTTTTT.

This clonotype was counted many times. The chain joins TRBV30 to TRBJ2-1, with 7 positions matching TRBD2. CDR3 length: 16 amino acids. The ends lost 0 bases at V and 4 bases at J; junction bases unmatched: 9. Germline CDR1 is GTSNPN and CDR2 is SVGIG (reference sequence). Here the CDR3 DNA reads TGTGCCTGGAGTGTACAGCTAGCGGAGACTTACAATGAGCAGTTCTTC. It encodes CAWSVQLAETYNEQFF.

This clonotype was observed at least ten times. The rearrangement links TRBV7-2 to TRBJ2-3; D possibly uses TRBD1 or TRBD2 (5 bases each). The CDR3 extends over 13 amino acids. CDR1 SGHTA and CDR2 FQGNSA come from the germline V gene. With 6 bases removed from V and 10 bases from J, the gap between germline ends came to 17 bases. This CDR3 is CASSGDRGGAQYF. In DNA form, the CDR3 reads TGTGCCAGCAGTGGGGACCGCGGAGGAGCGCAGTATTTT. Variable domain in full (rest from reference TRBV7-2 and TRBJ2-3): GAGVSQSPSNKVTEKGKDVELRCDPISGHTALYWYRQSLGQGLEFLIYFQGNSAPDKSGLPSDRFSAERTGGSVSTLTIQRTQQEDSAVYLCASSGDRGGAQYFGPGTRLTVL.

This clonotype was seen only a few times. CDR3 protein: CASSLDPDRGGTGELFF. CDR3 in DNA: TGTGCCAGCAGCTTAGATCCCGACAGGGGGGGTACCGGGGAGCTGTTTTTT. V is TRBV11-2 and J is TRBJ2-2, with 9 positions matching TRBD1. V trimming: 0 bases; J trimming: 5 bases; junction bases outside the gene matches: 7. Germline assignment: CDR1 SGHAT and CDR2 FQNNGV. This CDR3 has 17 amino acids.

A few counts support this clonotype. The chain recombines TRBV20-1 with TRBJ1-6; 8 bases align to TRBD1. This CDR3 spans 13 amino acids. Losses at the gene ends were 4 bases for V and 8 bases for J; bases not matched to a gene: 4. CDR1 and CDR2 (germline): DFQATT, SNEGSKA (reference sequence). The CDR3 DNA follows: TGCAGTGCTAAAACAGGGGGGGATTCACCCCTCCACTTT. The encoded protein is CSAKTGGDSPLHF.

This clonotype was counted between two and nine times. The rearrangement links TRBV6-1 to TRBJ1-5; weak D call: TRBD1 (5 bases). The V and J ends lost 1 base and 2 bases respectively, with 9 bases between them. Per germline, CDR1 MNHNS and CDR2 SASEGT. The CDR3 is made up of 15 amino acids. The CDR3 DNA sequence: TGTGCCAGCAGTGAAGTCCAGGGTGGCAATCAGCCCCAGCATTTT. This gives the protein CASSEVQGGNQPQHF.